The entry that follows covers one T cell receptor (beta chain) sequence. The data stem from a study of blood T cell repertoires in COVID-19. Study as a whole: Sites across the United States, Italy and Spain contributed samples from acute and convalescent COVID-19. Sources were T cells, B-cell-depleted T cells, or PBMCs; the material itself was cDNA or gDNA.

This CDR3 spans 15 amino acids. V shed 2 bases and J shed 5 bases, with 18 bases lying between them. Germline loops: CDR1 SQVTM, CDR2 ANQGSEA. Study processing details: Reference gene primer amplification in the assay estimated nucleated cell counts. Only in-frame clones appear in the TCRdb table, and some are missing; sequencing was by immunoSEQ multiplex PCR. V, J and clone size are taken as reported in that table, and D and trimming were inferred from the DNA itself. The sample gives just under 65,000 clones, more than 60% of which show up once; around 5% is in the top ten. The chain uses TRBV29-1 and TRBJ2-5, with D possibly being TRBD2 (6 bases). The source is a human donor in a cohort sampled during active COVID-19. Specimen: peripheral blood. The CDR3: CSVETSSDSPETQYF. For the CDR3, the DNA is TGCAGCGTTGAAACTAGCAGCGATTCCCCGGAGACCCAGTACTTC. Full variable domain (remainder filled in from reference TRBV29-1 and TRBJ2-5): SAVISQKPSRDICQRGTSLTIQCQVDSQVTMMFWYRQQPGQSLTLIATANQGSEATYESGFVIDKFPISRPNLTFSTLTVSNMSPEDSSIYLCSVETSSDSPETQYFGPGTRLLVL.